This T cell receptor (beta chain) was obtained from a study of blood T cell repertoires in COVID-19. The overall study: T cells, B-cell-depleted T cells, or PBMCs provided the cDNA or gDNA that served as material.

Methods used by the authors: The assay estimated nucleated cells by amplifying reference gene primers. Some clones are missing from TCRdb's copy, which holds only in-frame ones; the method was immunoSEQ multiplex PCR. That table is the source of V, J and clone size, and D and trimming were worked out from the DNA. The sample yields approximately 210,000 clones, more than 70% seen once. Germline CDR1 reads SGHRS; CDR2 reads YFSETQ. V was shortened by 3 bases and J by 6 bases, with 21 bases between the two germline ends. CDR3 size: 16 residues. The rearrangement joins TRBV5-1 to TRBJ1-1; possible D gene TRBD1, 5 bases. The sample consisted of peripheral blood. The sequence came from a woman in her forties who had recovered from COVID-19. The DNA of the CDR3 is TGCGCCAGCAGCTCCCACCTTGGGGGGTTCTCCCCTGAAGCTTTCTTT. Residues: CASSSHLGGFSPEAFF.